The rows below give T cell receptor beta chains drawn from one sample of a study of cytomegalovirus exposure and HLA in healthy donors. Sequencing was performed with immunoSEQ multiplex PCR; in TCRdb, only in-frame clones are kept and a portion is missing. The sample consists of some 150,000 clones, about 64% of them appearing once. The sample taken for sequencing was PBMCs. These receptors all stem from a woman between 55 and 75 years old in good health and CMV-seropositive. The CDR3 runs from the conserved cysteine through the conserved F or W. The order of the fields is D gene, J gene, clone size, V gene, CDR3 DNA, CDR3 protein. A D gene is named only where the DNA matches it firmly. Clone size is not always given. Where it is, it says once, few, many or a class for expanded clones.

TRBD1	TRBJ2-7	few	TRBV10-3	TGTGCCAACCCGGGCTTGACAGGGCGCAACGAGCAGTACTTC	CANPGLTGRNEQYF
.	TRBJ1-6	.	TRBV11-2	TGTGCCAGCAGCTTAGATTCCCTTACGGAGGGTTATAATTCACCCCTCCACTTT	CASSLDSLTEGYNSPLHF
TRBD1	TRBJ1-5	.	TRBV4-1	TGCGCCAGCAGCCCTGCCGGGACAGGGGACTATTATAGCAATCAGCCCCAGCATTTT	CASSPAGTGDYYSNQPQHF
TRBD1	TRBJ2-3	once	TRBV7-8	TGTGCCAGCGTCCTCTTCCAGGGGGCGCTTTCAGATACGCAGTATTTT	CASVLFQGALSDTQYF
.	TRBJ2-3	.	TRBV11-2	TGTGCCAGCCAATCCGGTACAGATACGCAGTATTTT	CASQSGTDTQYF
.	TRBJ2-1	few	TRBV4-3	TGCGCCAGCAGCCAAGATCTCGCAGGGGTCAGTGAGCAGTTCTTC	CASSQDLAGVSEQFF
TRBD1	TRBJ1-3	.	TRBV7-2	TGTGCCAGCAGCTTAGTAGCGACAGGGTCGGTTGAAAACACCATATATTTT	CASSLVATGSVENTIYF
.	TRBJ2-2	.	TRBV11-2	TGTGCCAGCAGCTTAGTGCGGGAAGGGACCGGGGAGCTGTTTTTT	CASSLVREGTGELFF
.	TRBJ1-1	few	TRBV19	TGTGCCAGTAGTTCCGGTCAGAGGACTGAAGCTTTCTTT	CASSSGQRTEAFF
TRBD1	TRBJ1-5	.	TRBV19	TGTGCCAGTAGTATTGACAGGGGACGCAATCAGCCCCAGCATTTT	CASSIDRGRNQPQHF
.	TRBJ2-7	.	TRBV4-1	TGCGCCAGCAGCCAAGCACTAGCAGGCGAGCAGTACTTC	CASSQALAGEQYF
.	TRBJ1-1	once	TRBV7-3	TGTGCCAGCAGCTTAAACGGGGCGGGAACTGAAGCTTTCTTT	CASSLNGAGTEAFF
TRBD2	TRBJ2-1	.	TRBV29-1	TGCAGCGTTGAAAGGGTAGCGGGAGTAAGGAATGAGCAGTTCTTC	CSVERVAGVRNEQFF
TRBD2	TRBJ2-2	.	TRBV18	TGTGCCAGCTCACGTGGGACTAGCGGAGCGAACACCGGGGAGCTGTTTTTT	CASSRGTSGANTGELFF
.	TRBJ2-5	few	TRBV9	TGTGCCAGCAGCGAGGGAGCGTACCAAGAGACCCAGTACTTC	CASSEGAYQETQYF
TRBD2	TRBJ2-7	.	TRBV5-1	TGCGCCAGCAGCTTGGAGCGGGGCCGTTCCTACGAGCAGTACTTC	CASSLERGRSYEQYF
.	TRBJ2-7	few	TRBV7-2	TGTGCCAGCAGCCTGGAGACGGCATCCTACGAGCAGTACTTC	CASSLETASYEQYF
TRBD1	TRBJ2-7	.	TRBV28	TGTGCCAGCAGTCCCTATAGGAACAGGGGTTACTCCTACGAGCAGTACTTC	CASSPYRNRGYSYEQYF
TRBD2	TRBJ2-3	.	TRBV25-1	TGTGCCAGCAGTGAGGCGGGAGTCGGGGATACGCAGTATTTT	CASSEAGVGDTQYF
TRBD2	TRBJ2-5	.	TRBV7-3	TGTGCCAGCAGCCAACTAGCGGGAGGAGAGACCCAGTACTTC	CASSQLAGGETQYF
TRBD1	TRBJ2-2	.	TRBV5-1	TGCGCCAGCAGCACCGGACAGGGGATCGGGGAGCTGTTTTTT	CASSTGQGIGELFF